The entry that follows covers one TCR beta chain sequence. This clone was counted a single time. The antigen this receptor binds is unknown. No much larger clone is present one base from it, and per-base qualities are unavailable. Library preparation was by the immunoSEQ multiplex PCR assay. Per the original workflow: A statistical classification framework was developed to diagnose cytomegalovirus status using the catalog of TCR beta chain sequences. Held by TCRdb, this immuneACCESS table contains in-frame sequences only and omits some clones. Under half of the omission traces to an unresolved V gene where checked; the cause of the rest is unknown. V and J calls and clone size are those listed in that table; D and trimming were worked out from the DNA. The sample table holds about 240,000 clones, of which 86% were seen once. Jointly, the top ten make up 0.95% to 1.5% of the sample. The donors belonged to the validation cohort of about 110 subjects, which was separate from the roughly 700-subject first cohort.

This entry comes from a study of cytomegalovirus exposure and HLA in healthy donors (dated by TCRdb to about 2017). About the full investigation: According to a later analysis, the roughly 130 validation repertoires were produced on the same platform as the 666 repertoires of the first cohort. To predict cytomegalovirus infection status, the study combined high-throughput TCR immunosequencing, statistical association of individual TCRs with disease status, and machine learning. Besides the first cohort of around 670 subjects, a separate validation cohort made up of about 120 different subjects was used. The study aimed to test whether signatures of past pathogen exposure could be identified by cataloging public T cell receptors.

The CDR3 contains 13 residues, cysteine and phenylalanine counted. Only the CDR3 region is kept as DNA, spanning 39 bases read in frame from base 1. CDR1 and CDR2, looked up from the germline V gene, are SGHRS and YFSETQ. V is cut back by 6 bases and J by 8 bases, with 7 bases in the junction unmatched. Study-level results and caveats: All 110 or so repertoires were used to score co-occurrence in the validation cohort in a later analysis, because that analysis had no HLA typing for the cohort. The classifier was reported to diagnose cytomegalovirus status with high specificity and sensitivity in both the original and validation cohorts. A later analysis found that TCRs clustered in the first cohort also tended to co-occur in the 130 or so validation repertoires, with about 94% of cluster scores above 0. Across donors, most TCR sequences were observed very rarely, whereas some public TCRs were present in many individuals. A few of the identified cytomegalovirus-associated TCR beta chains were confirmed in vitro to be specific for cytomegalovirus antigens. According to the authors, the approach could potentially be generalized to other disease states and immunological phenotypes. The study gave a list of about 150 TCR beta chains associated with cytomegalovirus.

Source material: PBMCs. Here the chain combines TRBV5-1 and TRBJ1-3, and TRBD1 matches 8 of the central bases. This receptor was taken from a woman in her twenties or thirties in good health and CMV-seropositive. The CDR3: CASTEQGVDTIYF. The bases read TGCGCCAGCACGGAACAGGGGGTTGACACCATATATTTT.